This T cell receptor (beta chain) was sequenced for a study of T cell repertoires in cytomegalovirus infection. Study as a whole: Use of recently identified HLA-C-restricted and well-studied HLA-B-restricted CMV epitopes was part of the study. Both a matching HLA type and CMV infection were indicated by public TCR beta signatures.

This clonotype was seen a few times. The target antigen is unknown. Study-wide results and limits: It was HLA-C-restricted CMV-specific TCR beta clonotypes that dominated the response ex vivo.

Trimming removed 2 bases from V and 5 bases from J, with 21 bases in between. CDR3 size: 17 residues. Germline V gives CDR1 LGHNA, CDR2 YSLEER. TCRdb independently ran MiXCR on the reads; one entry per CDR3 protein. This sample has 250,000 to 400,000 distinct CDR3 sequences, with around 25% found just once. The sequencing used cultured PBMCs, collected from culture after CMV antigen stimulation. The receptor's source is a human donor in good health (CMV status not recorded). Some clones in this sample may be carry-over from other donors' samples. V and J are TRBV4-3 and TRBJ2-5; perhaps TRBD1 as D (7 bases). For the CDR3, the DNA is TGCGCCAGCAGCCAAACCCACAGGGGAGGAGTGTGGGAGACCCAGTACTTC. It codes for CASSQTHRGGVWETQYF.